Listed below are T cell receptor beta chains from one sample, sequenced in a study of OX40 agonist ivuxolimab in advanced cancers. Using immunoSEQ multiplex PCR, the repertoire was profiled, and TCRdb retains in-frame clones only, with some absent. The repertoire holds roughly 45,000 clones, approximately 80% seen once, with approximately 15% in the top ten. Sequenced material: CD4+ or CD8+ T cells sorted from blood, taken in a trial of the OX40 agonist ivuxolimab. The source is an adult with an advanced solid tumor such as melanoma, head and neck, liver or kidney cancer. Both conserved end residues are part of each CDR3. D genes are given only for firm matches. The size of a clone is reported for some rows only, either as once, few or many, or as a class for expanded clones.

abundance	d_gene	v_gene	j_gene	CDR3aa	CDR3nt
-	-	TRBV7-2	TRBJ2-3	CATPDIFTDTQYF	TGTGCCACCCCAGATATTTTCACAGATACGCAGTATTTT
-	-	TRBV6-5	TRBJ2-1	CASRSTSSTNEQFF	TGTGCCAGCCGGAGTACGTCTAGCACCAATGAGCAGTTCTTC
-	-	TRBV14	TRBJ2-7	CASSQIPPYF	TGTGCCAGCAGCCAAATTCCGCCGTACTTC
-	-	TRBV28	TRBJ1-1	CASTRADTEAFF	TGTGCCAGCACTCGGGCGGACACTGAAGCTTTCTTT
-	TRBD2	TRBV29-1	TRBJ2-1	CSVEAAGYYNEQFF	TGCAGCGTTGAGGCAGCGGGGTACTACAATGAGCAGTTCTTC
-	-	TRBV28	TRBJ2-7	CASSSYSNPQGEQYF	TGTGCCAGCAGTTCGTACTCGAACCCCCAGGGGGAGCAGTACTTC
-	-	TRBV10-3	TRBJ1-5	CAIKEGRPQHF	TGTGCCATCAAGGAGGGCAGACCTCAGCATTTT
-	-	TRBV7-8	TRBJ2-5	CASSFHRQQETQYF	TGTGCCAGCAGCTTCCACCGGCAGCAAGAGACCCAGTACTTC
medium-sized	TRBD1	TRBV2	TRBJ1-2	CASSEPDRGGGYTF	TGTGCCAGCAGTGAACCCGACAGGGGAGGTGGCTACACCTTC
-	-	TRBV11-1	TRBJ2-7	CASSFASTGISYEQYF	TGTGCCAGCAGCTTTGCTTCAACGGGGATCTCCTACGAGCAGTACTTC
-	-	TRBV27	TRBJ1-2	CASSSTDLYGYTF	TGTGCCAGCAGTTCGACAGACTTATATGGCTACACCTTC
-	TRBD1	TRBV19	TRBJ1-2	CMTGDYGYTF	TGCATGACAGGGGACTATGGCTACACCTTC
-	TRBD1	TRBV11-2	TRBJ2-7	CASKGASGGTEQYF	TGTGCCAGCAAGGGGGCTTCAGGGGGCACCGAGCAGTACTTC
-	-	TRBV2	TRBJ2-5	CASMAFQETQYF	TGTGCCAGCATGGCGTTCCAAGAGACCCAGTACTTC
-	-	TRBV28	TRBJ2-1	CASSYGDTLRDEQFF	TGTGCCAGCAGCTATGGGGACACCCTAAGGGATGAGCAGTTCTTC
-	-	TRBV2	TRBJ2-1	CASRTNEQFF	TGTGCCAGCAGGACCAATGAGCAGTTCTTC
-	-	TRBV4-1	TRBJ2-3	CASSPPGLFTDTQYF	TGCGCCAGCAGCCCACCGGGACTTTTCACAGATACGCAGTATTTT
-	TRBD1	TRBV19	TRBJ2-7	CASSPGQLAYEQYF	TGTGCCAGTAGCCCGGGACAGTTAGCCTACGAGCAGTACTTC